Listed here is a single T cell receptor beta chain. The antigen remains unidentified. This record belongs to a study of T cells after yellow fever vaccination. Study-level points and caveats: A large majority of primary-vaccination clones showed up again after the booster (around 96% CD4, around 90% CD8). Contaminants from the bulk population, in the form of abundant clonotypes, could be found in FACS-sorted repertoires. It was a weaker secondary response, yet one that peaked faster, at day 5 versus 15.

The study made its TCR cDNA through 5'RACE template switching. That step introduced a universal primer site along with UMIs. A single record per CDR3 protein comes from TCRdb applying MiXCR to the 5' RACE reads. The table includes fewer than 650,000 distinct CDR3 sequences, 20% to 25% detected once. Between the trimmed V and J ends, which lost 5 bases and 5 bases, there was a span of 11 bases. This CDR3 is built from 13 residues. Germline V gene data show CDR1 as MNHEY and CDR2 as SMNVEV (reference sequence). Sequenced here: PBMCs, sampled less than 25 days after the first yellow fever vaccination. The clonotype was recovered from a man younger than 30 who received the YFV17D yellow fever vaccine. The rearrangement joins TRBV27 to TRBJ2-3, with D tentatively TRBD1 (5 bases). The CDR3 reads CASSAPQGDTQYF. The CDR3 DNA reads TGTGCCAGCAGTGCCCCGCAGGGAGATACGCAGTATTTT.